This paragraph covers one TCR beta chain sequence. Its antigen is not identified. This entry belongs to a study of Ad26.COV2.S vaccination and SARS-CoV-2 variants. V was pared by 1 base and J by 8 bases, with 9 bases between. The CDR3 runs to 13 residues. The germline V gene encodes CDR1 SGHNT and CDR2 YYREEE (reference sequence). TCRdb's table, derived via immunoSEQ multiplex PCR, lists solely in-frame clones and lacks some. The data contain roughly 180,000 clones, around 88% of them seen just once; the ten biggest clones take up 5.5% to 6%. Study-level results: Reportedly, spike-specific CD8+ and CD4+ T cell responses achieved substantial breadth once vaccination had taken place. Similar non-spike TCR breadth was observed in recipients of vaccine and of placebo.

V and J are TRBV5-4 and TRBJ1-4; D not certain. Sequenced material: peripheral blood, taken after recovery from COVID-19. This receptor was taken from a human donor who had recovered from COVID-19. The CDR3 loop reads CASSLWIGEKLFF. The CDR3 DNA reads as TGTGCCAGCAGCTTGTGGATAGGGGAAAAACTGTTTTTT.